Sequencing of this T cell receptor beta chain was carried out in a study of fetal regulatory T cell absence and autoimmunity. Study-level information: Exocrine pancreas autoimmunity occurred in IPEX patients lacking clinical diabetes.

Sequencing was at survey level. Assay used: immunoSEQ multiplex PCR; TCRdb lists only in-frame clones, some missing. The repertoire holds 85,000 to 100,000 clones, approximately 75% seen once, with roughly 2% in the top ten. Study results and caveats: The oligoclonal enrichment was interpreted as supporting antigen-driven pancreatic autoimmunity before birth in IPEX syndrome. Compared with cord blood, pancreas showed oligoclonal TCR enrichment, some clones over 80-fold.

In germline, CDR1 is SGHAT, CDR2 FQNNGV. CDR3 size: 15 residues. Trimming removed 4 bases from V and 2 bases from J; junction bases left unmatched: 5. This clone has just a few counts. As yet, its antigen is unknown. The receptor was isolated from a male donor with IPEX syndrome. The sequenced sample was pancreas tissue. The genes are TRBV11-2 and TRBJ2-7, with 10 bases identical to TRBD2. CDR3 DNA sequence: TGTGCCAGCAGCTCATCCACTAGCGGGGCCTACGAGCAGTACTTC. Translated, it gives CASSSSTSGAYEQYF.